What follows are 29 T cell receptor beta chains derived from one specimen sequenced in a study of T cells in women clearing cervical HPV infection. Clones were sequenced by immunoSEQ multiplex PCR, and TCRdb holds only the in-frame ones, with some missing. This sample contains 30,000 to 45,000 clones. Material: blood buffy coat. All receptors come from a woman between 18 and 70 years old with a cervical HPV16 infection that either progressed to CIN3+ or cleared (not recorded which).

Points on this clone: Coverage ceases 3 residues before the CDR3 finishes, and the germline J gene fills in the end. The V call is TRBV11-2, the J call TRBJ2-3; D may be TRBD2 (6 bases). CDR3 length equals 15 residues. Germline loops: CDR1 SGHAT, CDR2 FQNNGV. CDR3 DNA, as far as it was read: TGTGCCAGCAGCTCCAGCCCGCGGGGCTGGGGCACG. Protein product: CASSSSPRGWGT. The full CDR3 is CASSSSPRGWGTQYF.

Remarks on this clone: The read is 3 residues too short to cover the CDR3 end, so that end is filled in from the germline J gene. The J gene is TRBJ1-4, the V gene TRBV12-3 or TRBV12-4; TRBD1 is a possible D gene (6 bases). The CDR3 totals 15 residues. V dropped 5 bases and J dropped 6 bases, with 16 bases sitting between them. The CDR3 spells CASSLYRVGDEKLFF. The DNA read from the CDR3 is TGTGCCAGCAGTCTCTACAGGGTCGGTGATGAAAAA.

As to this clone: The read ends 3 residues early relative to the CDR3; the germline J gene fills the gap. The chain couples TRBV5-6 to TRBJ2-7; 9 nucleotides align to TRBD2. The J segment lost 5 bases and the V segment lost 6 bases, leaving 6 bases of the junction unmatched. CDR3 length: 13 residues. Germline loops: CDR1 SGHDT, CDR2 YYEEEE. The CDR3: CASTPSGGNEQYF. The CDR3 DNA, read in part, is TGTGCCAGCACACCGAGCGGGGGGAACGAG.

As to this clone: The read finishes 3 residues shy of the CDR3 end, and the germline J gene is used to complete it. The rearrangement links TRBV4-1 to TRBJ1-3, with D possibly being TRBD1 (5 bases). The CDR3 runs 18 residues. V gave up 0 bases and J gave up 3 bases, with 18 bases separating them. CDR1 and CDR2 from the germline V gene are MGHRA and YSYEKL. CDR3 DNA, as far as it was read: TGCGCCAGCAGCCAAGATCTTATCCGCGGGGCTAGTGGAAACACC. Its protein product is CASSQDLIRGASGNT. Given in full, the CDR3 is CASSQDLIRGASGNTIYF.

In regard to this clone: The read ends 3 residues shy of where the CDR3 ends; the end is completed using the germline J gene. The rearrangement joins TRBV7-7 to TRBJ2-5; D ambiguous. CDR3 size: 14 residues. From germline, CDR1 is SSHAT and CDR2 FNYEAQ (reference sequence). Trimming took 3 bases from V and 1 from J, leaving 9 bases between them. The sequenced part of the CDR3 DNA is TGTGCCAGCAGCTTCAACAATGCCCAAGAGACC. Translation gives CASSFNNAQET. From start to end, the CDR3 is CASSFNNAQETQYF.

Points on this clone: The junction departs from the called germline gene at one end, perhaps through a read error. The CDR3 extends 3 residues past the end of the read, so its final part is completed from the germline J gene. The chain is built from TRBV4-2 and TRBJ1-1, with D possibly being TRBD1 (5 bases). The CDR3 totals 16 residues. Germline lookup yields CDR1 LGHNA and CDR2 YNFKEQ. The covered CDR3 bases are TGCGCCAGCAGCCAAGATCCGGGACTGGGGGACACTGAA. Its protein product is CASSQDPGLGDTE. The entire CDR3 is CASSQDPGLGDTEAFF.

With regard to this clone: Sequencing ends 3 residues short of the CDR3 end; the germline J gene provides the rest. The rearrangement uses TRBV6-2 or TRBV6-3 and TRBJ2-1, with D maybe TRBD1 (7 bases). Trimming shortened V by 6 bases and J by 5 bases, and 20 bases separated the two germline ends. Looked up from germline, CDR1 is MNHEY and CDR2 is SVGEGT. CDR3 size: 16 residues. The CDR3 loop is CASSRHLQGTHNEQFF. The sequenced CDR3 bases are TGTGCCAGCAGCCGTCACTTACAGGGGACTCACAATGAG.

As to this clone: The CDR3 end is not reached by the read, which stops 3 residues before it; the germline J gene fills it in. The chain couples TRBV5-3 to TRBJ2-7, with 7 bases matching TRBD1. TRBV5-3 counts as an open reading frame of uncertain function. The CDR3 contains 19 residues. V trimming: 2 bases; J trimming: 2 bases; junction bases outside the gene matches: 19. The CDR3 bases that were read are TGTGCCAGAAGCTTCACCTTTTCTCCGGGACAGCCGTTCCCCTACGAG. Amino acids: CARSFTFSPGQPFPYE. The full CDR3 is CARSFTFSPGQPFPYEQYF.

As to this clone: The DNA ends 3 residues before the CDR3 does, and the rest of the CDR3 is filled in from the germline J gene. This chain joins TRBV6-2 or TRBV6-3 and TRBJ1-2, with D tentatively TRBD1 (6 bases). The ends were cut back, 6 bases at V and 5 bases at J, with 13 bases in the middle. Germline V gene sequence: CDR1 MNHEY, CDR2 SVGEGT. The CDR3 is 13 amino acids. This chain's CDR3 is CASSPRTAYGYTF. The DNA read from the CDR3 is TGTGCCAGCAGCCCACGGACAGCTTATGGC.

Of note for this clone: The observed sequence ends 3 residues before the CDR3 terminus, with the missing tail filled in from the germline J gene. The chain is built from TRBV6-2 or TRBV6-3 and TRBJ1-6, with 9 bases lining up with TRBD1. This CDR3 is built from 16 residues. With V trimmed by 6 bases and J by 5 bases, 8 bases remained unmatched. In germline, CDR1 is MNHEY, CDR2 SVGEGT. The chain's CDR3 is CASSHWTGVDNSPLHF. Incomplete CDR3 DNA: TGTGCCAGCAGCCATTGGACAGGGGTGGATAATTCACCC.

The CDR3 sequence: CASSFTRQGGTGELFF. The part of the CDR3 DNA that was read is TGTGCCAGCAGCTTTACAAGACAGGGAGGCACCGGGGAG. The chain carries TRBV7-3 and TRBJ2-2; perhaps TRBD1 as D (7 bases). The read comes to an end 3 residues before the CDR3 does, leaving the germline J gene to fill in the end. Per the germline V gene, CDR1 is SGHTA and CDR2 is FQGTGA. The length of the CDR3 is 16 residues. The ends were cut back, 3 bases at V and 4 bases at J, with 15 bases in the middle.

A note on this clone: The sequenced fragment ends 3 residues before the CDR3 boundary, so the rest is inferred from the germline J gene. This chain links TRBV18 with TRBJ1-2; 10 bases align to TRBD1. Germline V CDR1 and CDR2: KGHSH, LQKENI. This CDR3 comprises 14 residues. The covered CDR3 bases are TGTGCCAGCTCACCAGGACAGGGGGTGGACGAC. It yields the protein CASSPGQGVDD. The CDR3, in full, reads CASSPGQGVDDYTF.

The part of the CDR3 DNA that was read is TGCAGTGCTAGAAAGGGGGGGGATACG. Amino acid sequence: CSARKGGDT. The CDR3 in full is CSARKGGDTQYF. This chain uses TRBV20-1 with TRBJ2-3; D is possibly TRBD2 (7 bases). The CDR3 end is not reached by the read, which stops 3 residues before it; the germline J gene fills it in. The CDR3 extends over 12 amino acids. Germline CDR1 reads DFQATT; CDR2 reads SNEGSKA (reference sequence). V was cut by 2 bases and J by 6 bases, with 9 bases left in between.

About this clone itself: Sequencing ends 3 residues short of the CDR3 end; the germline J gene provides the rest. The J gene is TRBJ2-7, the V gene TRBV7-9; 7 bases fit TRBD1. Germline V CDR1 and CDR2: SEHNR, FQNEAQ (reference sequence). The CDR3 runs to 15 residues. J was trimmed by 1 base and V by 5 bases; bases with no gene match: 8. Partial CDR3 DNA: TGTGCCAGCAGCCCCCAGGGGGTTGTGTCCTACGAG. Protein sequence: CASSPQGVVSYE. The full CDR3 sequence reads CASSPQGVVSYEQYF.

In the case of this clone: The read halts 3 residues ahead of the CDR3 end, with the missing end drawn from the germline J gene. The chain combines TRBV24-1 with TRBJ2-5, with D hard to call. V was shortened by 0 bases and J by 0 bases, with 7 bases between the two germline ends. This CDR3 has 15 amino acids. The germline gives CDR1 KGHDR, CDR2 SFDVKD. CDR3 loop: CATSDLKSDQETQYF. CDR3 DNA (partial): TGTGCCACCAGTGATTTGAAGTCAGACCAAGAGACC.

Incomplete CDR3 DNA: TGTGCCAGCAGCCAAGATGCGGGGGGGTCCAATGAG. Protein sequence: CASSQDAGGSNE. The entire CDR3 is CASSQDAGGSNEQFF. The chain recombines TRBV4-2 with TRBJ2-1; 9 bases map to TRBD2. The sequence runs out 3 residues before the end of the CDR3; the remainder is reconstructed from the germline J gene. Germline V CDR1 and CDR2: LGHNA, YNFKEQ. Trimming took 0 bases from V and 6 from J; bases not matched to a gene: 3. The CDR3 has 15 amino acids.

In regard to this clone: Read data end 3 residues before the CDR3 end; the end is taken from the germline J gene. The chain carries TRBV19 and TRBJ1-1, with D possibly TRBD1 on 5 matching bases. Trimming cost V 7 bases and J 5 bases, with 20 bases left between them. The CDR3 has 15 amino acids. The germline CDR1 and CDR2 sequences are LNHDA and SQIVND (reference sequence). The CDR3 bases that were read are TGTGCCAGTACCGATAGGTCCCAGGGAAATACTGAA. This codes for CASTDRSQGNTE. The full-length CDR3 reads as CASTDRSQGNTEAFF.

The CDR3 region is CASSVLGGENNEQFF. The covered CDR3 bases are TGTGCCAGCAGTGTTCTGGGGGGGGAGAACAATGAG. The chain has TRBV6-4 and TRBJ2-1, with 7 bases identical to TRBD2. Read sequence stops 3 residues before the CDR3 end, and the germline J gene provides the missing end. Germline V CDR1 and CDR2: MRHNA, SNTAGT. J lost 5 bases, V lost 4 bases, and 8 bases had no gene match. CDR3 length equals 15 residues.

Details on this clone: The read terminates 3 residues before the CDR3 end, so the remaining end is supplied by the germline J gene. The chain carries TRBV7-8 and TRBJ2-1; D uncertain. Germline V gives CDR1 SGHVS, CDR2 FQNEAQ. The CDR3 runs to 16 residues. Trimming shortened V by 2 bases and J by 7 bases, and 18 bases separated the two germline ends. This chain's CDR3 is CASSLRWVAQANEQFF. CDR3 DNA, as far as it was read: TGTGCCAGCAGCTTAAGATGGGTAGCCCAAGCTAATGAG.

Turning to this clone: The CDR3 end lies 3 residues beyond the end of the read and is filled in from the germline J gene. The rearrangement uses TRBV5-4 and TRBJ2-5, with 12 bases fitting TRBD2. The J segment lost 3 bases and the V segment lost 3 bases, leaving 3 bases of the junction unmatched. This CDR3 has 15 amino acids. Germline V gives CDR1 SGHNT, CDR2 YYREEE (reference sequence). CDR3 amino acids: CASSYRTSGEETQYF. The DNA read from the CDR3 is TGTGCCAGCAGCTATCGGACTAGCGGGGAAGAGACC.

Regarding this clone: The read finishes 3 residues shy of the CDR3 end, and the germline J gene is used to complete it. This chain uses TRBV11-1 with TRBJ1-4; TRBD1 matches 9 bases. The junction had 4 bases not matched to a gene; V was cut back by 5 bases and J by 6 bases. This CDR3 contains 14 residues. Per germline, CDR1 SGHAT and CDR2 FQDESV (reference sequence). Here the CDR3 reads CASSAGTGYEKLFF. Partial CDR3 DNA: TGTGCCAGCAGCGCCGGGACAGGGTATGAAAAA.

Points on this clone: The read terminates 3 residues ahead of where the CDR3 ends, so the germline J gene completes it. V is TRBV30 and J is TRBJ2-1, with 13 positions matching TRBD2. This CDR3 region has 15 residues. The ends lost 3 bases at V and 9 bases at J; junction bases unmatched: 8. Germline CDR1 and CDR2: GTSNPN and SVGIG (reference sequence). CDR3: CAWRVTSGGAGEQFF. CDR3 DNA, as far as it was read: TGTGCCTGGAGAGTAACTAGCGGGGGGGCCGGTGAG.

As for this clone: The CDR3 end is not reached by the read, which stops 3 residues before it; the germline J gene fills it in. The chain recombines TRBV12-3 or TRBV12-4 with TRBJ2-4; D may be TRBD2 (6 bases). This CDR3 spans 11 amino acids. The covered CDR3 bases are TGTGCCAGCAAGGCGGGGCGGGTT. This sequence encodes CASKAGRV. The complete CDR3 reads CASKAGRVQYF.

The CDR3 bases that were read are TGTGCCAGTAGTGTACTCTGGACAGGGGGCCACTATGGC. Protein product: CASSVLWTGGHYG. The full CDR3 sequence reads CASSVLWTGGHYGYTF. V is TRBV19 and J is TRBJ1-2, with 11 bases identical to TRBD1. The sequenced fragment ends 3 residues before the CDR3 boundary, so the rest is inferred from the germline J gene. CDR3 length: 16 amino acids. CDR1 is LNHDA and CDR2 is SQIVND in the germline V gene (reference sequence). The junction had 8 bases not matched to a gene; V was cut back by 5 bases and J by 3 bases.

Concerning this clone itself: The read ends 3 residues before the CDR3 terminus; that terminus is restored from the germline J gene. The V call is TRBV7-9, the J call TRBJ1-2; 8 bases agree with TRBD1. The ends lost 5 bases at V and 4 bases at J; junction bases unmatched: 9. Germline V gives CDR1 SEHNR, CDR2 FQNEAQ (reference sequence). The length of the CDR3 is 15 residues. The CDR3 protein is CASSARQGPFYGYTF. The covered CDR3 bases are TGTGCCAGCAGCGCCCGACAGGGGCCCTTCTATGGC. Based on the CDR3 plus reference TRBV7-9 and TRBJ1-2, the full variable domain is DTGVSQNPRHKITKRGQNVTFRCDPISEHNRLYWYRQTLGQGPEFLTYFQNEAQLEKSRLLSDRFSAERPKGSFSTLEIQRTEQGDSAMYLCASSARQGPFYGYTFGSGTRLTVV.

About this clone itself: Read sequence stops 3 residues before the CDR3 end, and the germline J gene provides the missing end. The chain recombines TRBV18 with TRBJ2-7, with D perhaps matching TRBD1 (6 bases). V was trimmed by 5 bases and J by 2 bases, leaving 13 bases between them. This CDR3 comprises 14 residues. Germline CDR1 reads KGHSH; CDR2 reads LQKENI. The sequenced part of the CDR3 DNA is TGTGCCAGCTCATCTAGAAACAGGGCCTACGAG. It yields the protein CASSSRNRAYE. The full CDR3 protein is CASSSRNRAYEQYF.

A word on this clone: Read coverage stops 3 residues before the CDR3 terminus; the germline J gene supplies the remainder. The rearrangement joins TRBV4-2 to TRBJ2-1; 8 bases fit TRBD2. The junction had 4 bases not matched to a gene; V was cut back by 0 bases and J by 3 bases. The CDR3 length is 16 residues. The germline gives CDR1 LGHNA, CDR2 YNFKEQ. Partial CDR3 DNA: TGTGCCAGCAGCCAAGATTCGGGACTAGGCTACAATGAG. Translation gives CASSQDSGLGYNE. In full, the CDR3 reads CASSQDSGLGYNEQFF.

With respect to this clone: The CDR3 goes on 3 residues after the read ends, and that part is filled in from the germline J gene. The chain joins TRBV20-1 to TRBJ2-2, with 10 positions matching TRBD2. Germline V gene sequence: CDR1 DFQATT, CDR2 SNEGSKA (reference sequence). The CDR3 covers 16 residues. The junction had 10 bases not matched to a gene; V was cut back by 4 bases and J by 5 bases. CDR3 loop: CSATPSGSAITGELFF. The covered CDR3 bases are TGCAGTGCTACCCCTAGCGGGAGTGCAATAACCGGGGAG.

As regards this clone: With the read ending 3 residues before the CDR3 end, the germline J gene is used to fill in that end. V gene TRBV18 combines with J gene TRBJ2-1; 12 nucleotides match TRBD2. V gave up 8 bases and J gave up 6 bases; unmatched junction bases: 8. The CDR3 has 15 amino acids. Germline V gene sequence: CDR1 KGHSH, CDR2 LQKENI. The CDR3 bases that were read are TGTGCCAGCGCCCTCTCTAGCGGGAGGGCCAATGAG. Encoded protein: CASALSSGRANE. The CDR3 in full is CASALSSGRANEQFF.